Listed below are T cell receptor beta chains from one sample, sequenced in a study of shared clonotypes between healthy human individuals. Repertoires were generated with immunoSEQ multiplex PCR, while TCRdb's copy carries only in-frame clones and drops some. In the table there are some 700,000 clones, about nine tenths of which are singletons. The sample comprised memory CD8+ T cells from PBMCs. These receptors were obtained from a man aged 18 to 30 in good health. Some clones in this sample may be carry-over from other donors' samples. Both conserved end residues are part of each CDR3. D genes are given only for firm matches. The size of a clone is reported for some rows only, either as once, few or many, or as a class for expanded clones.

v_call	d_call	clone_size	j_call	cdr3_aa	cdr3_nt
TRBV5-1	NA	NA	TRBJ2-7	CASSLTGGGAYEQYF	TGCGCCAGCAGCTTGACCGGGGGCGGGGCCTACGAGCAGTACTTC
TRBV5-8	TRBD1	NA	TRBJ2-7	CASSFGPGGVRSYEQYF	TGTGCCAGCAGCTTCGGCCCAGGGGGAGTTAGATCCTACGAGCAGTACTTC
TRBV4-3	TRBD2	NA	TRBJ2-7	CASSQARAASGYEQYF	TGCGCCAGCAGCCAAGCCAGGGCGGCTAGCGGCTACGAGCAGTACTTC
TRBV25-1	NA	NA	TRBJ2-3	CASSVPPDTQYF	TGTGCCAGCAGTGTACCCCCAGATACGCAGTATTTT
TRBV6-5	NA	many	TRBJ2-2	CASSYSQAGELFF	TGTGCCAGCAGTTACTCGCAAGCCGGGGAGCTGTTTTTT
TRBV25-1	TRBD1	NA	TRBJ2-7	CASSETGGYEQYF	TGTGCCAGCAGTGAGACAGGGGGCTACGAGCAGTACTTC
TRBV5-6	NA	NA	TRBJ1-2	CASTLGRGVYGYTF	TGTGCCAGCACCCTGGGTAGAGGCGTTTATGGCTACACCTTC
TRBV13	NA	NA	TRBJ2-3	CASSPPDSSTDTQYF	TGTGCCAGCAGCCCCCCGGACAGCTCGACAGATACGCAGTATTTT
TRBV6-4	TRBD1	NA	TRBJ2-5	CANRTGRYQETQYF	TGTGCCAACCGGACAGGGCGGTACCAAGAGACCCAGTACTTC
TRBV5-6	NA	NA	TRBJ1-1	CASIGPGENTEAFF	TGTGCCAGCATCGGACCGGGAGAGAACACTGAAGCTTTCTTT
TRBV9	TRBD1	many	TRBJ2-5	CASSVWGTGEETQYF	TGTGCCAGCAGCGTATGGGGGACAGGGGAAGAGACCCAGTACTTC
TRBV5-1	NA	NA	TRBJ1-2	CASSGGRPPVVGVGYTF	TGCGCCAGCAGCGGGGGACGGCCGCCCGTAGTTGGGGTCGGCTACACCTTC